This passage covers 25 T cell receptor beta chains from one sample sequenced in a study of shared clonotypes between healthy human individuals. Produced via immunoSEQ multiplex PCR; TCRdb's table is partial and in-frame only. The repertoire holds under 750,000 clones, just under 75% seen once, with under 2% in the top ten. Sequencing was performed on memory CD4+ T cells sorted from blood. Indicated subset: CD45RA-negative fraction. Receptors originate from a woman aged 30 to 39 in good health.

The chain uses TRBV27 and TRBJ2-3; D remains ambiguous. The V and J ends lost 2 bases and 2 bases respectively, with 14 bases between them. The CDR3 loop spans 16 amino acids. Per germline, CDR1 MNHEY and CDR2 SMNVEV (reference sequence). This CDR3 is CASSLTPSSFTDTQYF. DNA of the CDR3: TGTGCCAGCAGTTTAACCCCGTCGTCATTCACAGATACGCAGTATTTT.

V is TRBV27 and J is TRBJ2-7; maybe TRBD1 (7 bases). Trimming removed 2 bases at V and 4 bases at J, with 18 bases between. The germline V gene encodes CDR1 MNHEY and CDR2 SMNVEV (reference sequence). CDR3 length: 16 residues. This CDR3 is CASSLVTGSGDYEQYF. Here the CDR3 DNA reads TGTGCCAGCAGTTTAGTGACAGGGTCGGGGGATTACGAGCAGTACTTC.

The rearrangement uses TRBV28 and TRBJ2-7, with 7 nucleotides matching TRBD2. Germline V gene data show CDR1 as MDHEN and CDR2 as SYDVKM. The CDR3 consists of 17 residues. V was pared by 7 bases and J by 1 base, with 16 bases of the junction left unmatched. CDR3 in amino acids: CASTIVRAGVGSYEQYF. The CDR3 DNA reads TGTGCCAGCACGATAGTACGGGCGGGAGTAGGGTCCTACGAGCAGTACTTC.

V is TRBV5-1 and J is TRBJ2-7, with 7 bases aligning to TRBD1. With V trimmed by 0 bases and J by 2 bases, 5 bases remained unmatched. This CDR3 has 15 amino acids. Looked up from germline, CDR1 is SGHRS and CDR2 is YFSETQ. This chain's CDR3 is CASSLEEGATYEQYF. The CDR3 DNA sequence: TGCGCCAGCAGCTTGGAAGAGGGGGCTACCTACGAGCAGTACTTC.

To note about this clone: Mismatch with germline at one junction end may stem from a read error. V is TRBV2 and J is TRBJ1-5; unclear D gene. The germline V gene encodes CDR1 SNHLY and CDR2 FYNNEI. The CDR3 covers 13 residues. The CDR3 DNA reads TGTGCCAGCAGGGAAGGAATTTCTCAGCCCCAGCATTTT. Translated: CASREGISQPQHF.

The chain is built from TRBV19 and TRBJ1-5, with D perhaps matching TRBD1 (5 bases). The CDR3 has 13 amino acids. Germline lookup yields CDR1 LNHDA and CDR2 SQIVND (reference sequence). The V gene lost 4 bases and the J gene lost 6 bases, with 10 bases spanning the gap. The CDR3 bases are TGTGCCAGTAGTACCTCAGGGACTCAGCCCCAGCATTTT. It is translated as CASSTSGTQPQHF.

This chain joins TRBV11-3 and TRBJ2-7, with 11 bases fitting TRBD2. V trimming: 2 bases; J trimming: 3 bases; junction bases outside the gene matches: 3. The germline CDR1 and CDR2 sequences are SGHNT and YENEEA. This CDR3 is built from 15 residues. CDR3 loop: CASSLPGLAVYEQYF. DNA for the CDR3: TGTGCCAGCAGCTTACCGGGACTAGCGGTCTACGAGCAGTACTTC.

The genes are TRBV6-5 and TRBJ2-5; 9 bases line up with TRBD2. The CDR3 contains 16 residues. Unmatched junction bases numbered 8, after V lost 4 bases and J lost 2 bases. Germline V gene lookup returns CDR1 MNHEY and CDR2 SVGAGI. CDR3: CASSSRGRARQETQYF. CDR3 coding DNA: TGTGCCAGCAGTTCTCGCGGGAGGGCCCGACAAGAGACCCAGTACTTC.

The chain is built from TRBV5-1 and TRBJ2-3; D not resolved. This CDR3 region has 14 residues. Per germline, CDR1 SGHRS and CDR2 YFSETQ. V was cut by 0 bases and J by 6 bases, with 11 bases left in between. The CDR3 here is CASSLDPATDTQYF. As DNA, the CDR3 is TGCGCCAGCAGCTTGGATCCAGCGACGGATACGCAGTATTTT.

This chain links TRBV5-4 with TRBJ2-3; D might be TRBD2 (7 bases). The CDR3 runs to 15 residues. The V end was cut by 3 bases, the J end by 6 bases, with 17 bases between. Per the germline V gene, CDR1 is SGHNT and CDR2 is YYREEE (reference sequence). The CDR3 nucleotides read TGTGCCAGCAGCTCGCCTAGCGGAGGGGGGGATACGCAGTATTTT. Translating it yields CASSSPSGGGDTQYF.

The rearrangement joins TRBV7-9 to TRBJ2-7, with TRBD1 matching over 8 bases. The CDR3 length is 15 residues. V was clipped by 5 bases and J by 1 base; unmatched bases: 7. CDR1 and CDR2 (germline): SEHNR, FQNEAQ (reference sequence). As DNA, the CDR3 is TGTGCCAGCAGCGTAACTAGACAGGGGTCCTACGAGCAGTACTTC. It is translated as CASSVTRQGSYEQYF. Full variable domain (outside the CDR3, taken from reference TRBV7-9 and TRBJ2-7): DTGVSQNPRHKITKRGQNVTFRCDPISEHNRLYWYRQTLGQGPEFLTYFQNEAQLEKSRLLSDRFSAERPKGSFSTLEIQRTEQGDSAMYLCASSVTRQGSYEQYFGPGTRLTVT.

The V and J genes are TRBV18 and TRBJ1-2; D is undetermined. Germline CDR1 KGHSH, CDR2 LQKENI. With 3 bases removed from V and 3 bases from J, the gap between germline ends came to 14 bases. This CDR3 spans 15 amino acids. The CDR3 DNA is TGTGCCAGCTCACCCACGGCGGGGTCGGACTATGGCTACACCTTC. This sequence encodes CASSPTAGSDYGYTF.

The chain couples TRBV30 to TRBJ1-5; D not resolved. CDR1 and CDR2 (germline): GTSNPN, SVGIG (reference sequence). The CDR3 has 16 amino acids. Trimming took 0 bases from V and 4 from J, leaving 16 bases between them. Written as DNA, the CDR3 is TGTGCCTGGAGTGTACGACCGGGATCCTCTAATCAGCCCCAGCATTTT. It encodes CAWSVRPGSSNQPQHF.

The V gene is TRBV9, the J gene TRBJ1-2; 9 bases match TRBD1. In germline, CDR1 is SGDLS, CDR2 YYNGEE. The CDR3 runs to 17 residues. V lost 3 bases and J lost 3; bases outside the gene matches: 12. The CDR3 reads CASSADTGQGSDYGYTF. CDR3 DNA sequence: TGTGCCAGCAGCGCAGACACCGGACAGGGGAGTGACTATGGCTACACCTTC.

A single count supports this clone. The V and J genes are TRBV5-1 and TRBJ2-1; 8 bases line up with TRBD2. The germline CDR1 and CDR2 sequences are SGHRS and YFSETQ. J gave up 2 bases and V 2 bases, and 3 bases lay outside the gene matches. This CDR3 has 15 amino acids. The CDR3 protein is CASSLGGRTYNEQFF. The DNA for the CDR3 is TGCGCCAGCAGCTTAGGCGGGAGGACCTACAATGAGCAGTTCTTC.

The J gene is TRBJ2-2, the V gene TRBV7-9; tentatively, D is TRBD1 (6 bases). This CDR3 spans 14 amino acids. Germline CDR1 is SEHNR and CDR2 is FQNEAQ (reference sequence). Trimming took 3 bases from V and 6 from J, leaving 11 bases between them. In DNA, the CDR3 is TGTGCCAGCAGCTTCACAGGGATTTCCGGGGAGCTGTTTTTT. It yields the protein CASSFTGISGELFF.

The rearrangement links TRBV11-2 to TRBJ2-3; a weak D match, TRBD1 (5 bases). The CDR3 covers 15 residues. The V and J ends lost 5 bases and 2 bases respectively, with 14 bases between them. CDR1 and CDR2 from the germline V gene are SGHAT and FQNNGV. In DNA form, the CDR3 reads TGTGCCAGCAGCCCTTGGCAGGGCTCCACAGATACGCAGTATTTT. The encoded protein is CASSPWQGSTDTQYF.

The rearrangement joins TRBV25-1 to TRBJ2-3; perhaps D is TRBD1 or TRBD2 (5 bases each). The germline gives CDR1 MGHDK, CDR2 SYGVNS. The length of the CDR3 is 14 residues. Trimming took 6 bases from V and 8 from J, leaving 18 bases between them. The CDR3 DNA sequence: TGTGCCAGCAGCGATTCGACCCGGGACCCTACGCAGTATTTT. Protein sequence: CASSDSTRDPTQYF. Supplemented by reference TRBV25-1 and TRBJ2-3, the full variable domain reads EADIYQTPRYLVIGTGKKITLECSQTMGHDKMYWYQQDPGMELHLIHYSYGVNSTEKGDLSSESTVSRIRTEHFPLTLESARPSHTSQYLCASSDSTRDPTQYFGPGTRLTVL.

This chain uses TRBV5-1 with TRBJ1-2; D is perhaps TRBD1 (5 bases). Germline CDR1 SGHRS, CDR2 YFSETQ. The CDR3 is made up of 14 amino acids. Trimming cost V 3 bases and J 4 bases, with 13 bases left between them. The DNA for the CDR3 is TGCGCCAGCAGCTCCGGCTCGGGACCCTATGGCTACACCTTC. Its translation: CASSSGSGPYGYTF.

The sample holds many counts of this clone. The chain uses TRBV6-6 and TRBJ2-7; the D gene is possibly TRBD2 (6 bases). The germline V gene encodes CDR1 MNHNY and CDR2 SVGAGI (reference sequence). The length of the CDR3 is 15 residues. The ends were cut back, 0 bases at V and 0 bases at J, with 9 bases in the middle. The chain's CDR3 is CASSYSISGSYEQYF. CDR3 sequence (DNA): TGTGCCAGCAGTTACTCGATTAGCGGCTCCTACGAGCAGTACTTC.

The chain uses TRBV30 and TRBJ1-2; TRBD1 agrees at 7 bases. Germline V gives CDR1 GTSNPN, CDR2 SVGIG (reference sequence). With 2 bases clipped from V and 8 bases from J, the junction kept 8 bases outside the gene matches. This CDR3 comprises 13 residues. The CDR3 nucleotides are TGTGCCTGGAGTAAAACGGAGGGACAGGGCTACACCTTC. It yields the protein CAWSKTEGQGYTF.

V usage is TRBV13 and J usage is TRBJ2-7, with 12 bases identical to TRBD2. The CDR3 spans 18 residues. Trimming took 5 bases from V and 1 from J; bases not matched to a gene: 12. CDR1 and CDR2 from the germline V gene are PRHDT and FYEKMQ (reference sequence). The CDR3 DNA sequence: TGTGCCAGCAGCGTATTCCCTCGGACTAGCGGGGATTCCTACGAGCAGTACTTC. Translating it yields CASSVFPRTSGDSYEQYF.

V is TRBV19 and J is TRBJ1-2; D perhaps matches TRBD1 (6 bases). CDR1 LNHDA and CDR2 SQIVND come from the germline V gene (reference sequence). The CDR3 sequence is 14 residues long. V shed 4 bases and J shed 10 bases, with 19 bases lying between them. CDR3 DNA sequence: TGTGCCAGTAGTACACCCGCGGGGGGGCCCGTCTACACCTTC. It specifies CASSTPAGGPVYTF.

The V and J genes are TRBV7-3 and TRBJ2-2; the match to TRBD2 covers 7 bases. Germline CDR1 SGHTA, CDR2 FQGTGA. V trimming: 1 base; J trimming: 0 bases; junction bases outside the gene matches: 5. CDR3 length: 17 amino acids. The CDR3 nucleotides are TGTGCCAGCAGCTTAAGGGCTAGCGGAACGAACACCGGGGAGCTGTTTTTT. Amino acid sequence: CASSLRASGTNTGELFF. Looking up the rest from reference TRBV7-3 and TRBJ2-2 gives the full variable domain: GAGVSQTPSNKVTEKGKYVELRCDPISGHTALYWYRQSLGQGPEFLIYFQGTGAADDSGLPNDRFFAVRPEGSVSTLKIQRTERGDSAVYLCASSLRASGTNTGELFFGEGSRLTVL.

The V call is TRBV7-2, the J call TRBJ2-7; maybe TRBD2 (5 bases). The length of the CDR3 is 13 residues. V was trimmed by 3 bases and J by 2 bases, leaving 8 bases between them. Germline V gene data show CDR1 as SGHTA and CDR2 as FQGNSA. The CDR3 DNA sequence: TGTGCCAGCAGCTTGACCGGGGCCTACGAGCAGTACTTC. Its protein product is CASSLTGAYEQYF. Full variable domain (remainder filled in from reference TRBV7-2 and TRBJ2-7): GAGVSQSPSNKVTEKGKDVELRCDPISGHTALYWYRQSLGQGLEFLIYFQGNSAPDKSGLPSDRFSAERTGGSVSTLTIQRTQQEDSAVYLCASSLTGAYEQYFGPGTRLTVT.